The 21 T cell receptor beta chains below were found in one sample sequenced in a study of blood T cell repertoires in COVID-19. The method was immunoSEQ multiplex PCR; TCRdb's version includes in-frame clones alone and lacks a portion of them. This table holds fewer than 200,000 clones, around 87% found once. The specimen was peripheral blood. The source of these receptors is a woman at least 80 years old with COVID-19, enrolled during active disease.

CDR3 bases: TGTGCCAGCAGCCCCGGGACAGGGACTCAGCCCCAGCATTTT. It encodes CASSPGTGTQPQHF. This sequence joins TRBV7-9 and TRBJ1-5; 9 bases agree with TRBD1. The V gene end was trimmed by 5 bases and the J gene end by 6 bases; junction bases not matched to a gene: 5. CDR1 SEHNR and CDR2 FQNEAQ come from the germline V gene (reference sequence). The CDR3 has 14 amino acids.

The CDR3 protein is CASSPSQGRRTEAFF. The CDR3 DNA follows: TGTGCCAGCTCACCGTCTCAGGGGCGAAGGACTGAAGCTTTCTTT. The chain has TRBV18 and TRBJ1-1, with D maybe TRBD1 (6 bases). Between the trimmed V and J ends, which lost 3 bases and 5 bases, there was a span of 16 bases. Germline CDR1 is KGHSH and CDR2 is LQKENI. The CDR3 is 15 residues long.

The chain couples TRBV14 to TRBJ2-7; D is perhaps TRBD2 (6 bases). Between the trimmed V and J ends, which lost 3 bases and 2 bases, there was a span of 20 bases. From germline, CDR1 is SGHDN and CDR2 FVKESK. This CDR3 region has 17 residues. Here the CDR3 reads CASSQRSGSPRPYEQYF. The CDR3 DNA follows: TGTGCCAGCAGCCAGCGGTCCGGGAGTCCCCGTCCCTACGAGCAGTACTTC.

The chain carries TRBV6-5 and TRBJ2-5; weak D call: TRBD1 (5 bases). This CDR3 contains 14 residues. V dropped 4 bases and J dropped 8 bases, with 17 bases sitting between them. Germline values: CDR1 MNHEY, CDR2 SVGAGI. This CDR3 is CASSSIQAPSTQYF. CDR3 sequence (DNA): TGTGCCAGCAGTTCCATACAGGCCCCAAGCACCCAGTACTTC.

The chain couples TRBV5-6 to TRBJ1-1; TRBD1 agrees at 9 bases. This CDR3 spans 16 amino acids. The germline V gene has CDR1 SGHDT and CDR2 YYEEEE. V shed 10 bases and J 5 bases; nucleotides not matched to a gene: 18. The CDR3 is CASQTLHRGLRTEAFF. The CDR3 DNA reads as TGTGCCTCTCAAACCCTCCACAGGGGGCTCAGAACTGAAGCTTTCTTT.

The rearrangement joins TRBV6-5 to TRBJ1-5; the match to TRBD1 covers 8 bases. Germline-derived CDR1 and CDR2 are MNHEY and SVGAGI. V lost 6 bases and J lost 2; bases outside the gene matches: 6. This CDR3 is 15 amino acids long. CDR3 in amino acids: CASSPTGERNQPQHF. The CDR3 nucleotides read TGTGCCAGCAGCCCGACAGGGGAGCGCAATCAGCCCCAGCATTTT.

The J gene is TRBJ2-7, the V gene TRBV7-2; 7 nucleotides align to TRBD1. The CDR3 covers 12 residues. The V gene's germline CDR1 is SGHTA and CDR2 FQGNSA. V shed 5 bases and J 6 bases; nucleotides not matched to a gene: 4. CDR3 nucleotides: TGTGCCAGCAGCCACGACAGGGTCGAGCAGTACTTC. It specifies CASSHDRVEQYF. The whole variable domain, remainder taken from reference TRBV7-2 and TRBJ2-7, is GAGVSQSPSNKVTEKGKDVELRCDPISGHTALYWYRQSLGQGLEFLIYFQGNSAPDKSGLPSDRFSAERTGGSVSTLTIQRTQQEDSAVYLCASSHDRVEQYFGPGTRLTVT.

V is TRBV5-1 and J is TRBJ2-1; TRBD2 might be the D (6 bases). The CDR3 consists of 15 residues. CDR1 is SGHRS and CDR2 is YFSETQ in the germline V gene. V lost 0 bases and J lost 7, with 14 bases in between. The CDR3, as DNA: TGCGCCAGCAGCTTGGGTGGGGCGGGACTTAATGAGCAGTTCTTC. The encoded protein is CASSLGGAGLNEQFF.

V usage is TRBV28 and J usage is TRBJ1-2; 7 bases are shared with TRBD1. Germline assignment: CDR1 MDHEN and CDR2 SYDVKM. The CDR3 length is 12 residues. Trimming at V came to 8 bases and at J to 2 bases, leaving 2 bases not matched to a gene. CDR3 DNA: TGTGCCAGCGAGGGACAGAACTATGGCTACACCTTC. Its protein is CASEGQNYGYTF.

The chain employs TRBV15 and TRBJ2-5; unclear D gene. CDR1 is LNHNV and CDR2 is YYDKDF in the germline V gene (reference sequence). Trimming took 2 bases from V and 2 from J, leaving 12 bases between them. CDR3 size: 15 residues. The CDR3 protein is CATSRSIEDQETQYF. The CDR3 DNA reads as TGTGCCACCAGCAGATCGATCGAGGATCAAGAGACCCAGTACTTC. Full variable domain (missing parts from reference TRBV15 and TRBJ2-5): DAMVIQNPRYQVTQFGKPVTLSCSQTLNHNVMYWYQQKSSQAPKLLFHYYDKDFNNEADTPDNFQSRRPNTSFCFLDIRSPGLGDTAMYLCATSRSIEDQETQYFGPGTRLLVL.

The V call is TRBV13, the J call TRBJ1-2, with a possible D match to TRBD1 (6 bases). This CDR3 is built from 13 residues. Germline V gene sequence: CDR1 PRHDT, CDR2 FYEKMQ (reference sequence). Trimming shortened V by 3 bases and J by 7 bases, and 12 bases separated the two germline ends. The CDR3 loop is CASSFQQGGGYTF. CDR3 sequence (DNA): TGTGCCAGCAGCTTCCAACAGGGCGGTGGCTACACCTTC.

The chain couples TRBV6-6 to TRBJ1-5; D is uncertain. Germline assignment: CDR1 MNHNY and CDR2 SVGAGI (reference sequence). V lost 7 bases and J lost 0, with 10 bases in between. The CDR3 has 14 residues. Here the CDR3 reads CASTNGNSNQPQHF. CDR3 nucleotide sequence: TGTGCCAGCACCAACGGGAATAGCAATCAGCCCCAGCATTTT.

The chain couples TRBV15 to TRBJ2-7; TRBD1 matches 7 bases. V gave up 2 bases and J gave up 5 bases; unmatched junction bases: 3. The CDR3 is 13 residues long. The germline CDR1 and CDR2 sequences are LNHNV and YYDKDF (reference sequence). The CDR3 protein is CATSRKQGNEQYF. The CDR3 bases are TGTGCCACCAGCAGAAAACAGGGGAACGAGCAGTACTTC.

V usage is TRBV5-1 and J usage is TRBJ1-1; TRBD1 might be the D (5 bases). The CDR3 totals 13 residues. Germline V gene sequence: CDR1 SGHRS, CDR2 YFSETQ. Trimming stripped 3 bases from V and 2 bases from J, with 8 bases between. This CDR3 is CASSSQGNTEAFF. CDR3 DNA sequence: TGCGCCAGCAGCTCGCAGGGAAACACTGAAGCTTTCTTT.

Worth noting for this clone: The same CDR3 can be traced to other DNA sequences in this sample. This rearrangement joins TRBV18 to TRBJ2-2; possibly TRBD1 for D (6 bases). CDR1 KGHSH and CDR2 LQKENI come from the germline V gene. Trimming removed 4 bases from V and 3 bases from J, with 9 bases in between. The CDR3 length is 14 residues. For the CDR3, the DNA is TGTGCCAGCTCACTTGACAGGTACACCGGGGAGCTGTTTTTT. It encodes CASSLDRYTGELFF.

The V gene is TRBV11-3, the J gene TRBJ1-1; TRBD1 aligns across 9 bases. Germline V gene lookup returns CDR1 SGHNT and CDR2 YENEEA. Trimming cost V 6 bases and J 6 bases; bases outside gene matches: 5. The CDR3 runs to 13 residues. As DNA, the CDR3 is TGTGCCAGCAGTCATACAGGGGGCGCTGAAGCTTTCTTT. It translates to CASSHTGGAEAFF. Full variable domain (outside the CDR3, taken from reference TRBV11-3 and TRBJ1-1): EAGVVQSPRYKIIEKKQPVAFWCNPISGHNTLYWYLQNLGQGPELLIRYENEEAVDDSQLPKDRFSAERLKGVDSTLKIQPAELGDSAVYLCASSHTGGAEAFFGQGTRLTVV.

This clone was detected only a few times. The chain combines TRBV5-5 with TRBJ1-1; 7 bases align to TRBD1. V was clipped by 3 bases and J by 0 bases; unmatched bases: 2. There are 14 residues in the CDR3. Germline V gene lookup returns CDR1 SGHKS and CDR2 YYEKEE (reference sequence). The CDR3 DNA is TGTGCCAGCAGCTCGGGACAGTTGAACACTGAAGCTTTCTTT. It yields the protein CASSSGQLNTEAFF.

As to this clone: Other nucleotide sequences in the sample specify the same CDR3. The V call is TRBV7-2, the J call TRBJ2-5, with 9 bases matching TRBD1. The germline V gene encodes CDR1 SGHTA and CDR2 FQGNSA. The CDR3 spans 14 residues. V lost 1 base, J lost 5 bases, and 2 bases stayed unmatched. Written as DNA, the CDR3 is TGTGCCAGCAGCTTAGACAGGGGGCGGGAGACCCAGTACTTC. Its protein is CASSLDRGRETQYF.

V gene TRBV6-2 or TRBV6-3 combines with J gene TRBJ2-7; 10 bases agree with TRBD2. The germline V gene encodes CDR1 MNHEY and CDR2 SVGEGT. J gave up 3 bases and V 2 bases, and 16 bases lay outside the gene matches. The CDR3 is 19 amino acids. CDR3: CASSYPEFFVASGSYEQYF. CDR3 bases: TGTGCCAGCAGTTACCCGGAATTCTTCGTTGCTAGCGGGAGCTACGAGCAGTACTTC.

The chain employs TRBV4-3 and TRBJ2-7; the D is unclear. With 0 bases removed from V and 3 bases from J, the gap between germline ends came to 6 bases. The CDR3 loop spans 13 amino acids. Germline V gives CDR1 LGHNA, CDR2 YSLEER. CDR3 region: CASSQETGYEQYF. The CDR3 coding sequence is TGCGCCAGCAGCCAAGAAACGGGCTACGAGCAGTACTTC.

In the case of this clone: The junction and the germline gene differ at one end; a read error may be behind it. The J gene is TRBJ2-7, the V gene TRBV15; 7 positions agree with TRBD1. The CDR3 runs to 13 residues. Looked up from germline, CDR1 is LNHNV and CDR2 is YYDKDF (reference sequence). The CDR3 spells CATSRSLGTALFF. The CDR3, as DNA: TGTGCCACCAGCAGGTCTCTAGGGACAGCGCTTTTCTTC.